The next 9 T cell receptor beta chains were all read from a single sample in a study of metastatic and nonmetastatic thyroid tumors. Ahead of thyroid surgery, no patient had received treatment of any kind. TCRdb reanalyzed the PCR reads via MiXCR. The sample consists of tens of thousands of clones, 3.5% to 5% of them appearing once. Source material: blood. Receptor source: a female donor with papillary thyroid cancer or a benign thyroid nodule (not recorded which). Some clones in this sample may be carry-over from other donors' samples.

The chain is built from TRBV11-3 and TRBJ2-2; 8 nucleotides align to TRBD1. This CDR3 has 14 amino acids. Germline V lookup: CDR1 SGHNT, CDR2 YENEEA. Unmatched junction bases numbered 4, after V lost 5 bases and J lost 5 bases. The CDR3 region is CASSKTGATGELFF. CDR3 bases: TGTGCCAGCAGCAAGACAGGGGCAACCGGGGAGCTGTTTTTT.

This clone was observed at least ten times. The chain uses TRBV7-3 and TRBJ1-2; D is unresolved. The CDR3 length is 13 residues. V was trimmed by 2 bases and J by 5 bases, leaving 9 bases between them. Germline V gene lookup returns CDR1 SGHTA and CDR2 FQGTGA. The CDR3 DNA is TGTGCCAGCAGCTTAGGAGGAGGTTATGGCTACACCTTC. Its translation: CASSLGGGYGYTF.

The gene calls are TRBV12-3 or TRBV12-4 and TRBJ2-2; D remains unclear. CDR3 size: 12 residues. V was clipped by 2 bases and J by 2 bases, with 0 bases between them. The CDR3 DNA is TGTGCCAGCAGTTTAAACACCGGGGAGCTGTTTTTT. This gives the protein CASSLNTGELFF.

This clone was detected many times. V is TRBV12-3 or TRBV12-4 and J is TRBJ2-1; tentatively, D is TRBD2 (5 bases). The CDR3 covers 14 residues. With 4 bases removed from V and 8 bases from J, the gap between germline ends came to 15 bases. CDR3 protein: CASSYPTSIHEQFF. The CDR3 DNA reads TGTGCCAGCAGTTACCCAACTAGTATCCATGAGCAGTTCTTC.

There are many counts of this clone. The V call is TRBV4-2, the J call TRBJ2-7; TRBD2 agrees at 7 bases. The trim removed 0 bases at V and 4 bases at J, leaving 6 bases unmatched. The CDR3 consists of 15 residues. CDR1 and CDR2 from the germline V gene are LGHNA and YNFKEQ. The CDR3 region has the DNA TGTGCCAGCAGCCAAGATGCGACTAGCCCATACGAGCAGTACTTC. It translates to CASSQDATSPYEQYF.

This clone has more than one count but fewer than ten. Other DNA sequences in this sample translate to the same CDR3. V usage is TRBV6-1 and J usage is TRBJ1-2; D may be TRBD1 (5 bases). In germline, CDR1 is MNHNS, CDR2 SASEGT. The CDR3 contains 13 residues. Trimming stripped 6 bases from V and 3 bases from J, with 11 bases between. The CDR3 loop reads CASSRQRDYGYTF. CDR3 coding DNA: TGTGCCAGCAGCAGACAGCGTGACTATGGCTACACCTTC.

This chain's CDR3 is CASSVTGAVTGELFF. In nucleotides, the CDR3 is TGTGCCAGCAGTGTGACAGGGGCAGTCACCGGGGAGCTGTTTTTT. The chain recombines TRBV27 with TRBJ2-2, with 8 bases that match TRBD1. Trimming at V came to 5 bases and at J to 4 bases, leaving 6 bases not matched to a gene. CDR1 is MNHEY, CDR2 SMNVEV, per germline (reference sequence). CDR3 length: 15 amino acids.

This clone has ten or more counts. The V and J genes are TRBV2 and TRBJ1-6, with D unresolved. CDR1 is SNHLY, CDR2 FYNNEI, per germline. Trimming cost V 0 bases and J 4 bases, with 10 bases left between them. This CDR3 region has 16 residues. In DNA form, the CDR3 reads TGTGCCAGCAGTGAAGCGCTGGGATCATATAATTCACCCCTCCACTTT. Translating gives CASSEALGSYNSPLHF.

This clone was seen ten or more times. CDR3 nucleotide sequence: TGTGCCAGGACAGCCCTAGCGAGTTCCTACGAGCAGTACTTC. Encoded protein: CARTALASSYEQYF. The chain employs TRBV2 and TRBJ2-7, with D tentatively TRBD2 (6 bases). The CDR3 has 14 residues. Deletions cut 9 bases from V and 1 base from J, with 16 bases between. Germline V gives CDR1 SNHLY, CDR2 FYNNEI.